This T cell receptor (beta chain) was obtained from a study of shared clonotypes between healthy human individuals. Assay: immunoSEQ multiplex PCR; the TCRdb copy retains only in-frame clones and omits some. The sample yields approximately 2.3 million clones, 80% to 95% seen once. The CDR3 consists of 20 residues. Per the germline V gene, CDR1 is MDHEN and CDR2 is SYDVKM. V shed 3 bases and J 4 bases; nucleotides not matched to a gene: 18. Sequencing used naive CD4+ T cells from PBMCs. As to subset: CD45RA+ positively selected. The receptor comes from a man younger than 35 in good health. Some clones in this sample may be carry-over from other donors' samples. The chain uses TRBV28 and TRBJ1-1; TRBD1 matches 12 bases. DNA for the CDR3: TGTGCCAGCAGTTTTCCCCTTTCCCTCGGGACAGGGGGCGCGAGCACTGAAGCTTTCTTT. The encoded protein is CASSFPLSLGTGGASTEAFF. Combining the CDR3 with reference TRBV28 and TRBJ1-1 gives the whole variable domain DVKVTQSSRYLVKRTGEKVFLECVQDMDHENMFWYRQDPGLGLRLIYFSYDVKMKEKGDIPEGYSVSREKKERFSLILESASTNQTSMYLCASSFPLSLGTGGASTEAFFGQGTRLTVV.